This T cell receptor (beta chain) originates from a study of identical twins. Study-level points and caveats: Low generation-probability sequences were in excess among twin-shared out-of-frame alpha sequences.

This clonotype has only a few counts. Its target is unknown. The CDR3 is 13 residues long. Looked up from germline, CDR1 is SQVTM and CDR2 is ANQGSEA. V was trimmed by 7 bases and J by 0 bases, leaving 12 bases between them. TCRdb processed the 5' RACE reads anew with MiXCR; each CDR3 protein has one entry. The table includes 500,000 or so distinct CDR3 sequences, less than 25% detected once. This same sample was also part of a study on T cells expressing NK-cell markers. As reported in that work: There were a handful of donors in whom these clonotypes also led the CD3+CD56-NKG2C+ fraction.

The chain has TRBV29-1 and TRBJ1-1; perhaps TRBD1 as D (6 bases). The sequencing input was CD4+ T cells sorted from blood. The source is a woman aged 18-29 years in good health. CDR3 amino acids: CSARQAMNTEAFF. CDR3 nucleotides: TGCAGCGCTCGACAGGCCATGAACACTGAAGCTTTCTTT.